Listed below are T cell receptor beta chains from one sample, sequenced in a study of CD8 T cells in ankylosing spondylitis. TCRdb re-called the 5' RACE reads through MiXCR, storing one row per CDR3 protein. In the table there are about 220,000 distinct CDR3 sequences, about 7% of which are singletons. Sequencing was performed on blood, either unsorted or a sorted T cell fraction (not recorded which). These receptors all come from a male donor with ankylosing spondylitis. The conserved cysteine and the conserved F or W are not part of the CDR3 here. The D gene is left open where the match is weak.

ASSRTGTVKYNEQF	NA	TRBJ2-1	TRBV11-1
ASSENRDPPPDVPSYNEQF	NA	TRBJ2-1	TRBV9
SARKRAGQAQTLYGYT	TRBD1	TRBJ1-2	TRBV20-1
ASSVGPRASGANVLT	NA	TRBJ2-6	TRBV9
ASSLVSGGSPYEQY	TRBD1	TRBJ2-7	TRBV7-6
ATGNSPLH	NA	TRBJ1-6	TRBV6-6
ASTPGQANYGYT	TRBD1	TRBJ1-2	TRBV5-6
ASSRNSGTSSYEQY	NA	TRBJ2-7	TRBV3-1
ASIMKGLAVPGPYNEQF	TRBD2	TRBJ2-1	TRBV6-2/TRBV6-3
ASSPSTSVGDGYEQY	NA	TRBJ2-7	TRBV4-3
ASSHGTGVNYNEQF	TRBD1	TRBJ2-1	TRBV5-1
ASSASLASETQY	NA	TRBJ2-5	TRBV9
ASSLAQGRETQY	NA	TRBJ2-5	TRBV12-3/TRBV12-4
ASSQRDAVSSYNEQF	NA	TRBJ2-1	TRBV4-1
ASSSWRTVRTGDTQY	NA	TRBJ2-3	TRBV7-9
ASSWDRAPGNTIY	TRBD1	TRBJ1-3	TRBV27
ASSFAIFGGPYEQY	NA	TRBJ2-7	TRBV7-2
ASSGPLGQGTYEQY	TRBD1	TRBJ2-7	TRBV9
ASSMYRQGAQEQY	TRBD1	TRBJ2-7	TRBV5-5
SASPEEFEAF	NA	TRBJ1-1	TRBV20-1
ASSLAGDSSYEQY	TRBD2	TRBJ2-7	TRBV4-1
ASSDIRAGVGNTEAF	NA	TRBJ1-1	TRBV25-1
ASSQGWPGTYEQY	NA	TRBJ2-7	TRBV4-3
ASSVMAGSYEQY	NA	TRBJ2-7	TRBV9
ASSYGDRGNEQY	TRBD1	TRBJ2-7	TRBV6-2/TRBV6-3
AISGPQYLQGTPADTQY	NA	TRBJ2-3	TRBV10-3
ASSLPGEAKNIQY	NA	TRBJ2-4	TRBV28
ASGLATGQGRPALSEQY	TRBD1	TRBJ2-7	TRBV12-5
SVGQGNTGELF	NA	TRBJ2-2	TRBV29-1
ASSRVAHFQETQY	NA	TRBJ2-5	TRBV13
ASSTGTAYEQY	TRBD1	TRBJ2-7	TRBV7-8
ASSPQGLAGANVLT	NA	TRBJ2-6	TRBV6-5
SVDRDYGYT	NA	TRBJ1-2	TRBV29-1
AISEPGTGKNEQY	TRBD1	TRBJ2-7	TRBV10-3
ASSASLSSTDTQY	NA	TRBJ2-3	TRBV7-9
ASRSRHSIYEQY	NA	TRBJ2-7	TRBV5-6
ASSGRIYEQY	NA	TRBJ2-7	TRBV6-6
ASSVQGREQY	NA	TRBJ2-7	TRBV25-1
SATMTGGQETQY	TRBD2	TRBJ2-5	TRBV20-1
ASSPAASGDYYNEQF	TRBD2	TRBJ2-1	TRBV5-1
SAETGLAGEETQY	TRBD2	TRBJ2-5	TRBV20-1
ASSAGQGGNEQF	TRBD1	TRBJ2-1	TRBV7-9
ASSLGVHGYT	NA	TRBJ1-2	TRBV7-9
ASFRGEQF	NA	TRBJ2-1	TRBV11-2
ASSRPGTGGAGETQY	TRBD1	TRBJ2-5	TRBV11-1
ASSLVGGGRFEQY	NA	TRBJ2-7	TRBV7-8
ASSSNLEPQH	NA	TRBJ1-5	TRBV12-3/TRBV12-4
ASSRPGLLYEQY	TRBD2	TRBJ2-7	TRBV6-2/TRBV6-3
ASSALMTGLRMNTEAF	NA	TRBJ1-1	TRBV2
ASSRTSGTTNEQF	TRBD2	TRBJ2-1	TRBV7-9
ASILGGNEQF	NA	TRBJ2-1	TRBV12-3/TRBV12-4
ASSLFSYKASTDTQY	NA	TRBJ2-3	TRBV7-2
AIDSGDTGELF	TRBD2	TRBJ2-2	TRBV24-1
ASRLGLVDTLYNEQF	TRBD2	TRBJ2-1	TRBV6-8
ASMGTGGRETQY	TRBD1	TRBJ2-5	TRBV6-1
SAYDRGNYNEQF	TRBD1	TRBJ2-1	TRBV20-1
ASSQAVIPYEQY	NA	TRBJ2-7	TRBV4-1